This TCR beta chain was recorded in a study of cytomegalovirus exposure and HLA in healthy donors. Study-wide context: Sequencing of some 200 million T cells in an earlier analysis found around 110 million unique TCR beta sequences. Study-wide results and limits: Available immune exposure information covered CMV serostatus only. Common viral pathogens were later found to be apparently linked to several of the most significant clusters.

On this clone itself: Antigen unknown.

With 60 Vbeta and 13 Jbeta primers, the PCR was carried out. Assay: immunoSEQ multiplex PCR; the TCRdb copy retains only in-frame clones and omits some. The sample yields 150,000 to 200,000 clones, almost 80% seen once. The CDR3 consists of 15 residues. The germline V gene encodes CDR1 SEHNR and CDR2 FQNEAQ (reference sequence). J gave up 2 bases and V 6 bases, and 3 bases lay outside the gene matches. The TCR comes from a man aged 50 to 59 in good health and CMV-seropositive. The chain employs TRBV7-9 and TRBJ2-3, with 12 bases matching TRBD2. Sequences were obtained from PBMCs. CDR3 protein: CASRLAGGITDTQYF. The CDR3 DNA sequence: TGTGCCAGCAGACTAGCGGGGGGCATCACAGATACGCAGTATTTT.